This T cell receptor (beta chain) stems from a study of control samples from healthy donors and cancer patients. CDR1 is SNHLY, CDR2 FYNNEI, per germline. CDR3 size: 14 residues. With 7 bases removed from V and 0 bases from J, the gap between germline ends came to 10 bases. The protocol was immunoSEQ multiplex PCR, while the TCRdb copy is restricted to in-frame clones and leaves out a portion. Seen here are approximately 52,000 clones, approximately 86% observed once, and the top ten hold about 3.5%. The sequencing sample was made of blood. This rearrangement joins TRBV2 to TRBJ1-3; D gene unclear. This receptor was taken from a man aged 50 or older in good health. DNA of the CDR3: TGTGCCAGCATTGGACGGGTCTCTGGAAACACCATATATTTT. Protein sequence: CASIGRVSGNTIYF.